What follows is one TCR beta chain and its context. Its target is not known. Approximately 40,000 genome equivalents of blood DNA were amplified for TRB. The CDR3 length is 12 residues. Multiplex touch-down PCR amplified TRB using TRB-A and TRB-B pools in one tube. Using the multiplex PCR reads, TCRdb records one entry per CDR3 protein without DNA. Here the sample table reports roughly 6,700 distinct CDR3 sequences. This entry belongs to a study of T cell clusters in autoimmune cytopenias. The study, taken as a whole, reports: Comparing secondary cytopenia with chronic lymphocytic leukemia showed no cluster-lack signature, apparently masked by lymphoma repertoire.

These sequences were also reported in another study, on T cell repertoires in aging, cancer and after chemotherapy. That work adds: Healthy donor repertoires were recorded over several months to years and showed clear clonal overlap. Compared with age-matched healthy donors, untreated hematological or solid cancer patients showed higher blood TCR clonality. Loss of evenness, beyond lost richness, contributed to age-related TCR diversity decline in cancer patients.

Sequenced input: peripheral blood. This receptor was identified in a human donor in good health. V gene TRBV12-3 or TRBV12-4 combines with J gene TRBJ1-5. The CDR3 region is CASSFRTQPQHF.